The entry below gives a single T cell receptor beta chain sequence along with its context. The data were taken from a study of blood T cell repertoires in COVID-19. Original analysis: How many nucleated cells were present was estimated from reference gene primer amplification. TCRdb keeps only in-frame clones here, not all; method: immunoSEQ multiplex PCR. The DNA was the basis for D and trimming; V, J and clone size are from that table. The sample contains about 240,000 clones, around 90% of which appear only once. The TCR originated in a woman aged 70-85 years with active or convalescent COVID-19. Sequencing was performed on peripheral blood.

CDR3 protein: CSAQSYNEQFF. CDR3 sequence (DNA): TGCAGTGCTCAATCCTACAATGAGCAGTTCTTC. V and J are TRBV20-1 and TRBJ2-1, with D unclear. There are 11 residues in the CDR3. The germline gives CDR1 DFQATT, CDR2 SNEGSKA (reference sequence). V lost 5 bases, J lost 1 base, and 3 bases lay in between.